The 10 T cell receptor beta chains listed next were all sequenced from one sample in a study of cytomegalovirus exposure and HLA in healthy donors. The PCR was carried out with 60 Vbeta primers and 13 Jbeta primers. Generated by immunoSEQ multiplex PCR, the TCRdb table keeps only in-frame clones and is missing some. This table holds about 140,000 clones, approximately 82% found once. The sample was PBMCs. The source of these receptors is a woman aged 40-49 years in good health and CMV-seronegative.

This clone was detected only once. This chain uses TRBV4-3 with TRBJ2-7; no reliable D call. V lost 4 bases and J lost 2, with 15 bases in between. Germline V gives CDR1 LGHNA, CDR2 YSLEER. There are 15 residues in the CDR3. CDR3 nucleotides: TGCGCCAGCAGCCCCGTAGTGTATTCCACCTACGAGCAGTACTTC. Its protein is CASSPVVYSTYEQYF.

This chain connects TRBV10-3 to TRBJ2-1; TRBD2 matches 14 bases. V dropped 7 bases and J dropped 5; count of bases not matched to a gene: 7. Germline CDR1 ENHRY, CDR2 SYGVKD. The CDR3 runs 16 residues. CDR3 DNA sequence: TGTGCCATCAATAACTTGGGACTAGCGGGGGACAATGAGCAGTTCTTC. It translates to CAINNLGLAGDNEQFF.

This chain uses TRBV6-5 with TRBJ2-2; 8 bases are a match to TRBD1. CDR3 length equals 14 residues. V dropped 7 bases and J dropped 5; count of bases not matched to a gene: 6. CDR1 is MNHEY, CDR2 SVGAGI, per germline. CDR3 sequence reads: CASKLDRDTGELFF. CDR3 bases: TGTGCCAGCAAATTGGACAGGGATACCGGGGAGCTGTTTTTT.

The chain has TRBV27 and TRBJ2-3; 9 bases map to TRBD1. There are 16 residues in the CDR3. The V segment lost 1 base and the J segment 3 bases; nucleotides outside the gene matches: 5. Germline CDR1 MNHEY, CDR2 SMNVEV (reference sequence). CDR3: CASSLWDRVSTDTQYF. The CDR3 bases are TGTGCCAGCAGTTTATGGGACAGGGTATCGACAGATACGCAGTATTTT.

In this sample, this clone turned up a few times. V and J are TRBV28 and TRBJ2-1; TRBD2 matches at 12 bases. The J segment lost 7 bases and the V segment lost 2 bases, leaving 6 bases of the junction unmatched. Germline V CDR1 and CDR2: MDHEN, SYDVKM. The CDR3 contains 16 residues. CDR3: CASSLLTSGGTNEQFF. The CDR3 coding sequence is TGTGCCAGCAGTTTACTGACTAGCGGGGGAACTAATGAGCAGTTCTTC.

This chain joins TRBV11-1 and TRBJ2-3, with 12 bases matching TRBD2. Germline CDR1 SGHAT, CDR2 FQDESV (reference sequence). The CDR3 length is 15 residues. The V segment lost 4 bases and the J segment 1 base; nucleotides outside the gene matches: 0. CDR3 residues: CASSWTSGGTDTQYF. The CDR3 DNA follows: TGTGCCAGCAGCTGGACTAGCGGGGGCACAGATACGCAGTATTTT.

The rearrangement links TRBV11-3 to TRBJ2-1; TRBD1 matches 7 bases. The CDR3 covers 17 residues. V lost 1 base and J lost 4; bases outside the gene matches: 10. The V gene's germline CDR1 is SGHNT and CDR2 YENEEA. Here the CDR3 reads CASSLGFFGQVYNEQFF. CDR3 DNA: TGTGCCAGCAGCTTAGGGTTTTTCGGACAGGTTTACAATGAGCAGTTCTTC.

The rearrangement joins TRBV4-3 to TRBJ1-5; tentative D call: TRBD1 (5 bases). The germline V gene has CDR1 LGHNA and CDR2 YSLEER. V was cut by 0 bases and J by 4 bases, with 22 bases left in between. The CDR3 has 19 residues. This CDR3 is CASSQELATGLLGNQPQHF. The CDR3 DNA reads as TGCGCCAGCAGCCAAGAACTAGCTACAGGCCTGTTGGGGAATCAGCCCCAGCATTTT.

The gene calls are TRBV7-9 and TRBJ1-2; the D is unclear. The V end was cut by 8 bases, the J end by 3 bases, with 13 bases between. Germline-derived CDR1 and CDR2 are SEHNR and FQNEAQ (reference sequence). The CDR3 runs to 13 residues. CDR3 sequence reads: CASERQEDYGYTF. CDR3 bases: TGTGCCAGCGAGCGTCAGGAGGACTATGGCTACACCTTC. The entire variable domain, with the rest obtained from reference TRBV7-9 and TRBJ1-2, is as follows: DTGVSQNPRHKITKRGQNVTFRCDPISEHNRLYWYRQTLGQGPEFLTYFQNEAQLEKSRLLSDRFSAERPKGSFSTLEIQRTEQGDSAMYLCASERQEDYGYTFGSGTRLTVV.

The V call is TRBV7-9, the J call TRBJ1-2; 7 bases fit TRBD1. V lost 6 bases and J lost 5; bases outside the gene matches: 6. This CDR3 spans 13 amino acids. Germline CDR1 reads SEHNR; CDR2 reads FQNEAQ (reference sequence). CDR3 in amino acids: CASRSEQGYGYTF. CDR3 DNA: TGTGCCAGCAGATCGGAACAGGGGTATGGCTACACCTTC.